Listed below are T cell receptor beta chains from one sample, sequenced in a study of siplizumab effects on memory and regulatory T cells. Measured with immunoSEQ multiplex PCR; TCRdb has only the in-frame clones, and not every one. The sample has approximately 100,000 clones, 80% to 95% seen once; the top ten hold 12%. Sequencing input: non-Treg CD4+ T cells sorted from blood. All receptors come from a human donor in good health. Both conserved end residues are part of each CDR3. The D gene is left open where the match is weak. Clone size is not always given. Where it is, it says once, few, many or a class for expanded clones.

CDR3 DNA	CDR3 protein	clone size	V gene	D gene	J gene
TGTGCCTGGAGTGTACGGGACACTGGAGGCAATGAGCAGTTCTTC	CAWSVRDTGGNEQFF	-	TRBV30	-	TRBJ2-1
TGTGCCAGCAGCCCAATAGCGGGAGGGGACGACAATGAGCAGTTCTTC	CASSPIAGGDDNEQFF	-	TRBV4-2	TRBD2	TRBJ2-1
TGTGCTAGCAGCAGACTAGCGGGAGGGAACAATGAGCAGTTCTTC	CASSRLAGGNNEQFF	-	TRBV7-7	TRBD2	TRBJ2-1
TGTGCCAGCTCACCTCTACAGGGGGCGGGCGAGCAGTACTTC	CASSPLQGAGEQYF	-	TRBV18	TRBD1	TRBJ2-7
TGTGCCAGCAGCAAAGTCTTAGCGGAGGGGGAGGAGACCCAGTACTTC	CASSKVLAEGEETQYF	-	TRBV21-1	-	TRBJ2-5
TGTGCCAGCAGCTTATCTAGCTCCTACAATGAGCAGTTCTTC	CASSLSSSYNEQFF	-	TRBV7-3	-	TRBJ2-1
TGTGCCTGGAGTGTAACCCGGACAGGGGGTGGATATGGCTACACCTTC	CAWSVTRTGGGYGYTF	-	TRBV30	TRBD1	TRBJ1-2
TGTGCCAGCAGCTTAGGGACAGGGGACCACGAGCAGTACTTC	CASSLGTGDHEQYF	-	TRBV11-3	TRBD1	TRBJ2-7
TGTGCCTGGAGCCAGCGGGGACTCGGTGGGGATACGCAGTATTTT	CAWSQRGLGGDTQYF	-	TRBV30	TRBD2	TRBJ2-3
TGTGCCAGCAGCTTGCAGGGGGTGGAAAACTATGGCTACACCTTC	CASSLQGVENYGYTF	-	TRBV5-5	TRBD1	TRBJ1-2
TGTGCCAGCAGCCCGTCCACAGGGAACTACGAGCAGTACTTC	CASSPSTGNYEQYF	-	TRBV11-3	-	TRBJ2-7
TGTGCCAGCAGCTTTCCGCAGCAGCCCCAGCATTTT	CASSFPQQPQHF	-	TRBV7-9	-	TRBJ1-5
TGTGCCAGCAGCGTAGAGCCACAGAATGAAAAACTGTTTTTT	CASSVEPQNEKLFF	-	TRBV9	-	TRBJ1-4
TGTGCCAGCAGCCCGGTGGGAGCCTATTCCTACGAGCAGTACTTC	CASSPVGAYSYEQYF	-	TRBV7-9	-	TRBJ2-7
TGTGCCAGCAGCGTCTTAGCGGGAGGGCCTCGAAATGAGCAGTTCTTC	CASSVLAGGPRNEQFF	-	TRBV9	TRBD2	TRBJ2-1
TGTGCCAGTAGTCTCCGGACAGGGGGGCCAATTACCATCATTCCTTGGCCCCAGCATTTT	CASSLRTGGPITIIPWPQHF	once	TRBV19	TRBD1	TRBJ1-5
TGCGCCAGCAGTCGATTCTCCGGGACAGGGAGGGTGACTAGCACAGATACGCAGTATTTT	CASSRFSGTGRVTSTDTQYF	-	TRBV5-1	TRBD1	TRBJ2-3
TGTGCCTGGAGTCGTAAGAGCTATGGCTACACCTTC	CAWSRKSYGYTF	-	TRBV30	-	TRBJ1-2
TGTGCCAGTAGTGTGGGTCAGGCCCAAGAGACCCAGTACTTC	CASSVGQAQETQYF	-	TRBV19	-	TRBJ2-5
TGTGCCAGCAGCTCCGGACAGTCCTACGAGCAGTACTTC	CASSSGQSYEQYF	-	TRBV7-6	-	TRBJ2-7
TGTGCCAGCAGCCCTAGTTCGGGGGGGTATAGCAATCAGCCCCAGCATTTT	CASSPSSGGYSNQPQHF	once	TRBV7-9	-	TRBJ1-5
TGTGCCAGCAGCTTCGGACAGGGGGCGGGAAATGAGCAGTTCTTC	CASSFGQGAGNEQFF	many	TRBV2	TRBD1	TRBJ2-1
TGTGCCAGCAGTTTTGGCAGGGGGCTTGAAAAACTGTTTTTT	CASSFGRGLEKLFF	-	TRBV28	TRBD1	TRBJ1-4
TGTGCCAGCAGTTACTCAGGCGAACGGGCCTACGAGCAGTACTTC	CASSYSGERAYEQYF	-	TRBV6-5	-	TRBJ2-7
TGTGCCAGCAGCTGGGTCGGGCCCCACGAAACGCAGTATTTT	CASSWVGPHETQYF	-	TRBV5-4	-	TRBJ2-3
TGTGCCAGCAGCCGATCCCAAATCTTACCCCTCCACTTT	CASSRSQILPLHF	-	TRBV7-2	-	TRBJ1-6
TGTGCCAGCAGCCCCGTGCGGGGGGGGCGTCCCGGGGAGCTGTTTTTT	CASSPVRGGRPGELFF	-	TRBV13	TRBD2	TRBJ2-2
TGCGCCAGCAGCCAGGGGGACGGTCTCTACGAGCAGTACTTC	CASSQGDGLYEQYF	-	TRBV4-3	-	TRBJ2-7
TGTGCCAGCAGCTTAGACGGCCTGAACACTGAAGCTTTCTTT	CASSLDGLNTEAFF	-	TRBV7-8	-	TRBJ1-1
TGTGCCAGCAGCCCCACCCAAACCACCGGGGAGCTGTTTTTT	CASSPTQTTGELFF	-	TRBV4-2	-	TRBJ2-2
TGCGCCAGCAGCTCCACTCAGGGGGCAAGTGAAGCTTTCTTT	CASSSTQGASEAFF	-	TRBV5-1	TRBD1	TRBJ1-1
TGTGCCAGCAGCCGGCAAGGGGTCCCCTCCTACGAGCAGTACTTC	CASSRQGVPSYEQYF	-	TRBV14	-	TRBJ2-7
TGCGCCAGCAGCTTGAATGTACGGAACACCGGGGAGCTGTTTTTT	CASSLNVRNTGELFF	-	TRBV5-1	-	TRBJ2-2
TGCAGCGTGTCCGAACAGCCTAATGAAAAACTGTTTTTT	CSVSEQPNEKLFF	-	TRBV29-1	-	TRBJ1-4
TGTGCCAGTAACAGGGGACGGCAAGAGACCCAGTACTTC	CASNRGRQETQYF	-	TRBV19	TRBD1	TRBJ2-5
TGTGCCAGCAGCTTAGCAAACAATGAGCAGTTCTTC	CASSLANNEQFF	-	TRBV7-2	-	TRBJ2-1
TGTGCCTGGAGGCCCCCGGGCCGCTTAGCCGGTGAGGAGCAGTACTTC	CAWRPPGRLAGEEQYF	-	TRBV30	-	TRBJ2-7
TGTGCCAGCAGCGACAGGGGGCGCAACTCTGGGGCCAACGTCCTGACTTTC	CASSDRGRNSGANVLTF	-	TRBV6-4	TRBD1	TRBJ2-6
TGTGCCAGCAGCCACCCCCAAGCGGGAGGTCGGATCGTCGATGAGCAGTTCTTC	CASSHPQAGGRIVDEQFF	-	TRBV14	TRBD2	TRBJ2-1
TGCGCCAGCAGACAACTAGCGGGAGGGCCCCGCGTTGAGCAGTTCTTC	CASRQLAGGPRVEQFF	-	TRBV4-1	TRBD2	TRBJ2-1
TGTGCCAGCAGTGAACGGGTGACAGGGTACACCGGGGAGCTGTTTTTT	CASSERVTGYTGELFF	-	TRBV25-1	TRBD1	TRBJ2-2
TGTGCCAGCTCTTTGGACGTGCTCTCCTACGAGCAGTACTTC	CASSLDVLSYEQYF	-	TRBV18	-	TRBJ2-7
TGTGCCAGCAGTTTTCAATTATCGGAACACCCCGGGGAGCTGTTTTTT	CASSFQLSEHPGELFF	-	TRBV27	-	TRBJ2-2
TGTGCCAGCAGCGTAGTGGGCCCGGGACAGGGGGCAGATGGCTACACCTTC	CASSVVGPGQGADGYTF	medium-sized	TRBV9	TRBD1	TRBJ1-2
TGCGCCAGCAGCTTGGGACAGAACATTAACACTGAAGCTTTCTTT	CASSLGQNINTEAFF	-	TRBV5-1	-	TRBJ1-1
TGTGCCTGGAGAGGGACTAGCGGGAGAGATCCCTACGAGCAGTACTTC	CAWRGTSGRDPYEQYF	-	TRBV30	TRBD2	TRBJ2-7
TGTGCCAGCAGTGACCCCGCTTTCCAGGGTGAGCAGTTCTTC	CASSDPAFQGEQFF	-	TRBV6-1	-	TRBJ2-1